The present entry profiles one T cell receptor (beta chain) with its context. Its cognate antigen has yet to be identified. Base qualities are not at hand, and no much larger clone is one base apart. Memory CD4+ T cells were FACS-sorted on a FACSAria III to over 95% purity as all CD4+ cells other than CD45RA+CCR7+CD95- naive cells. Blood from healthy donors was obtained from blood donation centers in Switzerland. Positive selection with CD4 and CD14 magnetic microbeads was used to enrich total CD4+ T cells and monocytes. CD8+, CD14+, CD16+, CD56+, CD19+ and CD25-bright cells were excluded before sorting. In a couple of blood donors, total memory CD4+ T cells were sequenced directly ex vivo to assess in vivo expansion of bacteria-reactive clonotypes. Ficoll-Paque Plus was used to isolate peripheral blood mononuclear cells from donor blood. The data are from a study of human CD4 T cells and Enterobacteriaceae (dated by TCRdb to about 2020).

Ex vivo total memory CD4+ samples were sequenced at deep level, with detection sensitivity of one cell in 200,000. The QIAamp DNA Micro Kit was used to extract genomic DNA from cell pellets, and spectrophotometry was used to check the DNA quantity and purity. The immunoSEQ multiplex PCR assay was used to amplify TCR Vbeta CDR3 regions. Sequencing of amplicons was performed on the Illumina HiSeq platform. The retrieved sequences were 87 nucleotides in length and included the CDR3 region. For the original study's pipeline: A clonotype was defined as a unique productive TCR Vbeta nucleotide sequence, quantified by productive template frequency from ImmunoSEQ Analyzer V3.0. A threshold set at the top 5th percentile of each frequency-ranked repertoire was used to define expanded clonotypes. The R package fossil was used to compute repertoire overlap as Chao-Jaccard, and the R package MASS was used to visualize the overlap by nonmetric multidimensional scaling. TCRdb stores this immuneACCESS table with in-frame sequences only. Part of the clones is absent; in the studies checked, under half of the shortfall reflects unresolved V genes, and no reason is known for the rest. That table is the source of V, J and clone size, and D and trimming were worked out from the DNA. Present in this sample are approximately 26,000 clones, 80% to 90% of which were seen just once. The top ten clones comprise more than 0.95% of the sample.

Results the study describes overall, beyond this receptor: In ex vivo samples, clonotypes with broad cross-reactivity seemed more expanded than specific clonotypes, as 11 of 19 and about 65% of the roughly 34 fell within the top 5%. The reactivity of ex vivo clonotypes was inferred solely by matching the nucleotide sequences of those clonotypes to CFSE-low cultures from the same donors.

The CDR3 runs 14 residues from the cysteine to the phenylalanine. The retained sequence is limited to the CDR3, 42 bases, with the frame set at the first base. A distance of 10 bases separates the germline ends of V and J, which lose 4 bases and 3 bases respectively. Via the germline V gene, CDR1 is SGHRS and CDR2 YFSETQ. Sequencing was performed on memory CD4+ T cells from blood. The cell subset or site label, read with the paper, signifies: total memory CD4 T cells sorted directly ex vivo, unstimulated. The chain employs TRBV5-1 and TRBJ2-2; too little of a D gene remains to name it. The clonotype originates from a human donor in good health. The CDR3: CASSHAPDTGELFF. The DNA sequence is given as TGCGCCAGCAGCCACGCACCGGACACCGGGGAGCTGTTTTTT.